Shown below are 29 T cell receptor beta chains from a single sample sequenced in a study of blood T cell repertoires in COVID-19. Clones were sequenced by immunoSEQ multiplex PCR, and TCRdb holds only the in-frame ones, with some missing. The sample holds over 150,000 clones, about 80% seen once. The sequenced material came from peripheral blood. The receptors here all came from a man between 65 and 80 years old with active or convalescent COVID-19.

CDR3 DNA: TGTGCCAGCAGCTTAGGAGGGGGCGCTAGGAATTCACCCCTCCACTTT. Translated: CASSLGGGARNSPLHF. The chain carries TRBV7-9 and TRBJ1-6, with TRBD1 identical over 7 bases. The CDR3 covers 16 residues. From germline, CDR1 is SEHNR and CDR2 FQNEAQ (reference sequence). Trimming at V came to 1 base and at J to 7 bases, leaving 7 bases not matched to a gene. Combining the CDR3 with reference TRBV7-9 and TRBJ1-6 gives the whole variable domain DTGVSQNPRHKITKRGQNVTFRCDPISEHNRLYWYRQTLGQGPEFLTYFQNEAQLEKSRLLSDRFSAERPKGSFSTLEIQRTEQGDSAMYLCASSLGGGARNSPLHFGNGTRLTVT.

This chain joins TRBV2 and TRBJ1-5; D is unclear. CDR1 is SNHLY, CDR2 FYNNEI, per germline. This CDR3 is 13 amino acids long. Trimming left V 4 bases short and J 7 bases short, with 11 bases between. CDR3 amino acids: CASSADLRQPQHF. The CDR3 DNA reads as TGTGCCAGCAGTGCGGACTTAAGGCAGCCCCAGCATTTT.

The chain combines TRBV7-8 with TRBJ1-4, with 7 bases lining up with TRBD1. V dropped 5 bases and J dropped 10; count of bases not matched to a gene: 7. The germline V gene has CDR1 SGHVS and CDR2 FQNEAQ. This CDR3 contains 13 residues. CDR3 sequence: CASSRQGMGKLFF. For the CDR3, the DNA is TGTGCCAGCAGCCGACAGGGAATGGGAAAACTGTTTTTT.

The chain links TRBV6-5 to TRBJ1-1; D is ambiguous. The V gene lost 5 bases and the J gene lost 8 bases, with 12 bases spanning the gap. The CDR3 totals 12 residues. The germline V gene encodes CDR1 MNHEY and CDR2 SVGAGI. Written as DNA, the CDR3 is TGTGCCAGCAGTCCCCGGGGTCAGGAAGCTTTCTTT. The encoded protein is CASSPRGQEAFF.

The rearrangement links TRBV30 to TRBJ1-5; D possibly corresponds to TRBD1 (5 bases). The CDR3 extends over 18 amino acids. The germline V gene encodes CDR1 GTSNPN and CDR2 SVGIG (reference sequence). The ends were cut back, 0 bases at V and 9 bases at J, with 27 bases in the middle. CDR3: CAWSVPWGGDSRWWPQHF. The CDR3 region has the DNA TGTGCCTGGAGTGTACCTTGGGGAGGGGACTCCCGTTGGTGGCCCCAGCATTTT.

This chain joins TRBV9 and TRBJ2-2; no reliable D call. CDR3 length: 14 amino acids. The germline V and J ends were trimmed by 0 bases and 5 bases, with 8 bases remaining between them. In germline, CDR1 is SGDLS, CDR2 YYNGEE. CDR3 in amino acids: CASSVVTETGELFF. The CDR3 DNA follows: TGTGCCAGCAGCGTAGTAACAGAAACCGGGGAGCTGTTTTTT.

The rearrangement links TRBV15 to TRBJ2-3, with D perhaps TRBD1 (6 bases). Trimming cost V 5 bases and J 2 bases, with 11 bases left between them. The CDR3 has 14 amino acids. The germline V gene has CDR1 LNHNV and CDR2 YYDKDF (reference sequence). For the CDR3, the DNA is TGTGCCACCAGCCAAGACAGGTACACAGATACGCAGTATTTT. Translating gives CATSQDRYTDTQYF. The full variable domain, completed using reference TRBV15 and TRBJ2-3, is DAMVIQNPRYQVTQFGKPVTLSCSQTLNHNVMYWYQQKSSQAPKLLFHYYDKDFNNEADTPDNFQSRRPNTSFCFLDIRSPGLGDTAMYLCATSQDRYTDTQYFGPGTRLTVL.

This chain links TRBV5-5 with TRBJ2-6; possibly TRBD1 for D (6 bases). CDR3 length equals 18 residues. Germline CDR1 and CDR2: SGHKS and YYEKEE (reference sequence). Deletions cut 4 bases from V and 0 bases from J, with 17 bases between. CDR3: CASSHRQVSPSGANVLTF. CDR3 bases: TGTGCCAGCAGCCACAGACAGGTTTCCCCCTCTGGGGCCAACGTCCTGACTTTC.

This clone appeared a single time. The chain recombines TRBV27 with TRBJ1-2, with D perhaps TRBD1 (6 bases). The CDR3 consists of 13 residues. Between the trimmed V and J ends, which lost 3 bases and 8 bases, there was a span of 13 bases. CDR1 is MNHEY, CDR2 SMNVEV, per germline (reference sequence). CDR3 amino acids: CASSLATGYGYTF. The CDR3 coding sequence is TGTGCCAGCAGTTTGGCGACAGGCTACGGCTACACCTTC.

The CDR3 region is CASSPPTGPAYNEQFF. The CDR3 region has the DNA TGCGCCAGCAGCCCCCCGACAGGTCCCGCCTACAATGAGCAGTTCTTC. The V and J genes are TRBV4-1 and TRBJ2-1, with D tentatively TRBD1 (6 bases). The CDR3 spans 16 residues. V shed 4 bases and J shed 2 bases, with 15 bases lying between them. The germline V gene encodes CDR1 MGHRA and CDR2 YSYEKL.

The chain uses TRBV6-2 or TRBV6-3 and TRBJ1-2; perhaps TRBD1 as D (6 bases). This CDR3 spans 14 amino acids. The germline gives CDR1 MNHEY, CDR2 SVGEGT. V shed 2 bases and J shed 8 bases, with 15 bases lying between them. The CDR3 coding sequence is TGTGCCAGCAGTTACGGGCAGGGGATTGGCGGCTACACCTTC. Protein product: CASSYGQGIGGYTF.

The chain joins TRBV27 to TRBJ2-7; TRBD2 aligns across 7 bases. The CDR3 loop spans 15 amino acids. The ends lost 6 bases at V and 3 bases at J; junction bases unmatched: 11. The germline V gene has CDR1 MNHEY and CDR2 SMNVEV (reference sequence). CDR3 amino acids: CASSLRAGPYYEQYF. DNA of the CDR3: TGTGCCAGCAGCCTCCGAGCGGGGCCCTACTACGAGCAGTACTTC.

The rearrangement uses TRBV6-2 or TRBV6-3 and TRBJ2-1, with 9 bases aligning to TRBD2. The V gene's germline CDR1 is MNHEY and CDR2 SVGEGT. The CDR3 is made up of 16 amino acids. The J segment lost 7 bases and the V segment lost 6 bases, leaving 13 bases of the junction unmatched. DNA for the CDR3: TGTGCCAGCAGCGACGGAGGGGGCGGGAGGGGGAATGAGCAGTTCTTC. As protein: CASSDGGGGRGNEQFF.

J is TRBJ1-3 and V is TRBV12-3 or TRBV12-4; D gene uncertain. CDR3 size: 13 residues. Trimming stripped 8 bases from V and 4 bases from J, with 12 bases between. CDR3 amino acids: CASDSSFGNTIYF. The CDR3 region has the DNA TGTGCCAGCGACTCCAGCTTCGGAAACACCATATATTTT.

This rearrangement joins TRBV18 to TRBJ2-4; maybe TRBD1 (5 bases). Germline V gene data show CDR1 as KGHSH and CDR2 as LQKENI. V lost 6 bases and J 6 bases, leaving 15 bases between the germline ends. The length of the CDR3 is 14 residues. The CDR3 loop is CASSVVEGVNIQYF. DNA of the CDR3: TGTGCCAGCTCGGTCGTTGAAGGGGTAAACATTCAGTACTTC.

This clone was seen a single time. The CDR3 here is CASSLTAGNTIYF. DNA for the CDR3: TGTGCCAGCAGTTTAACAGCTGGAAACACCATATATTTT. This chain connects TRBV28 to TRBJ1-3, with unresolved D. The V and J ends lost 2 bases and 2 bases respectively, with 4 bases between them. The CDR3 is made up of 13 amino acids. Germline V gene data show CDR1 as MDHEN and CDR2 as SYDVKM.

This clone was detected only once. The chain is built from TRBV28 and TRBJ1-5, with no clear D. CDR3 size: 16 residues. With 1 base removed from V and 4 bases from J, the gap between germline ends came to 14 bases. CDR1 and CDR2 (germline): MDHEN, SYDVKM. This CDR3 is CASSLFRLPGNQPQHF. The CDR3, as DNA: TGTGCCAGCAGTTTATTCAGGCTCCCGGGGAATCAGCCCCAGCATTTT.

The rearrangement links TRBV4-1 to TRBJ2-7; TRBD2 is a possible D gene (7 bases). V was trimmed by 3 bases and J by 2 bases, leaving 17 bases between them. This CDR3 has 16 residues. Germline CDR1 and CDR2: MGHRA and YSYEKL. This chain's CDR3 is CASSHFAGAGAYEQYF. For the CDR3, the DNA is TGCGCCAGCAGCCATTTCGCGGGAGCAGGGGCCTACGAGCAGTACTTC.

V gene TRBV6-5 combines with J gene TRBJ1-5; unclear D gene. V was cut by 4 bases and J by 5 bases, with 9 bases left in between. CDR3 length equals 13 residues. Germline V lookup: CDR1 MNHEY, CDR2 SVGAGI. CDR3 in amino acids: CASSWARDQPQHF. CDR3 coding DNA: TGTGCCAGCAGTTGGGCCAGAGATCAGCCCCAGCATTTT.

J is TRBJ1-5 and V is TRBV7-9, with 9 bases identical to TRBD1. The germline V gene encodes CDR1 SEHNR and CDR2 FQNEAQ (reference sequence). The CDR3 covers 13 residues. CDR3 DNA: TGTGACCCGGGACAGGGAACCGATCAGCCCCAGCATTTT. Amino acid sequence: CDPGQGTDQPQHF.

The sample holds a few counts of this clone. The chain carries TRBV5-1 and TRBJ2-3, with 9 positions matching TRBD2. From germline, CDR1 is SGHRS and CDR2 YFSETQ. The CDR3 is 15 amino acids. Germline trimming cut 7 bases from V and 5 bases from J; bases unmatched to any gene: 11. The CDR3 DNA reads as TGCGCCAGCGGGGATGTAGCGGGGGCGGAAGATACGCAGTATTTT. Protein: CASGDVAGAEDTQYF.

This clone is a singleton in its sample. V and J are TRBV5-6 and TRBJ1-5; no definite D call. In germline, CDR1 is SGHDT, CDR2 YYEEEE. The CDR3 extends over 14 amino acids. The V and J ends lost 0 bases and 7 bases respectively, with 11 bases between them. The CDR3, as DNA: TGTGCCAGCAGCTTGGTCGGGGAATTGCAGCCCCAGCATTTT. Translation gives CASSLVGELQPQHF.

The rearrangement links TRBV7-9 to TRBJ1-5; no clear D. The germline gives CDR1 SEHNR, CDR2 FQNEAQ (reference sequence). V gave up 5 bases and J gave up 3 bases, with 11 bases separating them. The CDR3 has 14 amino acids. CDR3 loop: CASSPGGDNQPQHF. The CDR3 coding sequence is TGTGCCAGCAGCCCCGGCGGGGACAATCAGCCCCAGCATTTT.

This clone has only a few counts. V usage is TRBV5-1 and J usage is TRBJ2-1; 8 nucleotides line up with TRBD2. The CDR3 is 15 amino acids. Germline CDR1 and CDR2: SGHRS and YFSETQ. V lost 6 bases to trimming and J lost 10 bases; unmatched junction nucleotides: 15. The CDR3 coding sequence is TGCGCCAGCACCCGTGGGACTAGTCTGTGGGGCGAGCAGTTCTTC. Protein product: CASTRGTSLWGEQFF.

The V and J genes are TRBV19 and TRBJ1-4; 7 bases line up with TRBD1. Looked up from germline, CDR1 is LNHDA and CDR2 is SQIVND (reference sequence). CDR3 length: 14 residues. V dropped 3 bases and J dropped 8; count of bases not matched to a gene: 6. The CDR3 coding sequence is TGTGCCAGTAGTATGGGCAGGGGGAACGAAAAACTGTTTTTT. It yields the protein CASSMGRGNEKLFF.

V is TRBV11-3 and J is TRBJ2-7; 9 nucleotides match TRBD1. V gave up 0 bases and J gave up 3 bases; unmatched junction bases: 3. The CDR3 runs 15 residues. Germline CDR1 is SGHNT and CDR2 is YENEEA. This chain's CDR3 is CASSLDRDRVYEQYF. In DNA, the CDR3 is TGTGCCAGCAGCTTAGATCGGGACAGGGTCTACGAGCAGTACTTC.

The chain has TRBV18 and TRBJ1-5; 7 nucleotides match TRBD1. The CDR3 contains 15 residues. Trimming took 4 bases from V and 7 from J; bases not matched to a gene: 10. Germline-derived CDR1 and CDR2 are KGHSH and LQKENI. Here the CDR3 DNA reads TGTGCCAGCTCACACGAGGGGGCCCTAAGGCAGCCCCAGCATTTT. This translates into CASSHEGALRQPQHF.

The V call is TRBV27, the J call TRBJ1-2; 8 nucleotides align to TRBD1. The CDR3 totals 15 residues. From germline, CDR1 is MNHEY and CDR2 SMNVEV (reference sequence). Losses at the gene ends were 6 bases for V and 1 base for J; bases not matched to a gene: 7. The CDR3 here is CASSRTGGRNYGYTF. The CDR3 bases are TGTGCCAGCAGCCGAACAGGGGGTCGTAACTATGGCTACACCTTC.

This sequence joins TRBV5-1 and TRBJ2-7, with TRBD2 as a possible D gene (7 bases). CDR3 size: 21 residues. Trimming stripped 1 base from V and 3 bases from J, with 32 bases between. CDR1 and CDR2 (germline): SGHRS, YFSETQ. The CDR3 nucleotides are TGCGCCAGCAGCTTGCATGTCGTCGGTTGGGGGGGCTCGACGACCAACTACGAGCAGTACTTC. It is translated as CASSLHVVGWGGSTTNYEQYF.